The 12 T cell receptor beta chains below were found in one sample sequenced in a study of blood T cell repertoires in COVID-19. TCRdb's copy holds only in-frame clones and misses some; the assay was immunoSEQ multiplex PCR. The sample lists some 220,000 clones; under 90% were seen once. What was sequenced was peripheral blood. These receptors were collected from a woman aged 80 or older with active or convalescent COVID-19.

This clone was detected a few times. The CDR3 DNA reads as TGTGCCAGCAGCTTAGCGGGACAGGGATCAAATCAGCCCCAGCATTTT. It specifies CASSLAGQGSNQPQHF. The gene calls are TRBV7-2 and TRBJ1-5; TRBD1 matches at 9 bases. This CDR3 spans 16 amino acids. Per the germline V gene, CDR1 is SGHTA and CDR2 is FQGNSA. The junction had 4 bases not matched to a gene; V was cut back by 0 bases and J by 4 bases.

The CDR3 bases are TGTGCCAGCAGCCAAGCCGACCCCGGACTAGCGGGCGTGCCTAGCGAGCAGTACTTC. Protein sequence: CASSQADPGLAGVPSEQYF. The rearrangement links TRBV3-1 (or the pseudogene TRBV3-2) to TRBJ2-7, with 11 bases lining up with TRBD2. The CDR3 length is 19 residues. Germline CDR1 is LGHDT and CDR2 is YNNKEL (reference sequence). The J segment lost 6 bases and the V segment lost 1 base, leaving 17 bases of the junction unmatched.

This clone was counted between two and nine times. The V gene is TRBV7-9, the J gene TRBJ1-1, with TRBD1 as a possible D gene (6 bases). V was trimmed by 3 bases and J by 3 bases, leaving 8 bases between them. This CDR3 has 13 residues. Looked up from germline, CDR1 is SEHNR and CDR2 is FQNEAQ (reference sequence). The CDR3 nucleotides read TGTGCCAGCAGCTTTCGACAGGACACTGAAGCTTTCTTT. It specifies CASSFRQDTEAFF.

In DNA, the CDR3 is TGTGCCATCAGTCCTGGGACTAGCCGGATCTACGAGCAGTACTTC. Protein sequence: CAISPGTSRIYEQYF. The rearrangement joins TRBV10-3 to TRBJ2-7, with 9 positions matching TRBD2. Germline V lookup: CDR1 ENHRY, CDR2 SYGVKD. Trimming at V came to 5 bases and at J to 3 bases, leaving 8 bases not matched to a gene. There are 15 residues in the CDR3.

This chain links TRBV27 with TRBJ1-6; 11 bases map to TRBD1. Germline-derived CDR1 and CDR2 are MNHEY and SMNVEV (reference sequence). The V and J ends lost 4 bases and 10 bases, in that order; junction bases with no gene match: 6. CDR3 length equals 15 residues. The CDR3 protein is CASSWSGQGDSPLHF. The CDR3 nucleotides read TGTGCCAGCAGTTGGTCGGGACAGGGGGACTCACCCCTCCACTTT.

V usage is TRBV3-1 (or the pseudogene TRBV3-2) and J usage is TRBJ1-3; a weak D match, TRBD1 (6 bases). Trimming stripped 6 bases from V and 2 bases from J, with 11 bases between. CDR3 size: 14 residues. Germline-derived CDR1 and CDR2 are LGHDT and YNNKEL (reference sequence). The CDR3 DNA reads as TGTGCCAGCAGTACGGGACAACCTGGAAACACCATATATTTT. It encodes CASSTGQPGNTIYF.

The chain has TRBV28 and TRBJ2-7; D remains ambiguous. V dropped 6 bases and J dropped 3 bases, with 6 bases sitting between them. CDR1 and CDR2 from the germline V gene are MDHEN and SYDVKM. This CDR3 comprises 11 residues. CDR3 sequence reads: CASSHSYEQYF. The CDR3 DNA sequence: TGTGCCAGCAGCCACAGCTACGAGCAGTACTTC.

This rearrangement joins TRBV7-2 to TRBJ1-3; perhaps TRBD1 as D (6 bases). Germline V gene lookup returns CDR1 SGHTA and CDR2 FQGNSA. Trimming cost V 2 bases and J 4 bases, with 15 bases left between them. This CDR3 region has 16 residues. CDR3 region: CASSLRFGGAGNTIYF. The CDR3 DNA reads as TGTGCCAGCAGCTTACGTTTTGGGGGGGCAGGAAACACCATATATTTT.

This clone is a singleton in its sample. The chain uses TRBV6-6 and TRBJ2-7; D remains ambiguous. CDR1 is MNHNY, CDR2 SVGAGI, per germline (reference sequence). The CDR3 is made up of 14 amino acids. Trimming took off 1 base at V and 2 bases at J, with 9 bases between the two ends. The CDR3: CASSYLGSPYEQYF. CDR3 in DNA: TGTGCCAGCAGTTACTTGGGCAGCCCCTACGAGCAGTACTTC.

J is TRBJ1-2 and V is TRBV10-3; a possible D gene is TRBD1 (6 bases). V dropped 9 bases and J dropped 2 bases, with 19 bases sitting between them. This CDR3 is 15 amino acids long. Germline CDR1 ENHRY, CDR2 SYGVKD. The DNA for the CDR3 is TGTGCCATGTCCGCTGACGGAGACAGGAACTATGGCTACACCTTC. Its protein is CAMSADGDRNYGYTF.

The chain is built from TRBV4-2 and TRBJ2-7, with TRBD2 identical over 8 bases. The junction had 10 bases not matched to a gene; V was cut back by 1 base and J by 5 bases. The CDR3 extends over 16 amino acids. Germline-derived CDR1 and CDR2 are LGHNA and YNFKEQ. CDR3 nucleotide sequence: TGTGCCAGCAGCCAAGGGTCGGCCGGGAGGGCCCACGAGCAGTACTTC. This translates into CASSQGSAGRAHEQYF.

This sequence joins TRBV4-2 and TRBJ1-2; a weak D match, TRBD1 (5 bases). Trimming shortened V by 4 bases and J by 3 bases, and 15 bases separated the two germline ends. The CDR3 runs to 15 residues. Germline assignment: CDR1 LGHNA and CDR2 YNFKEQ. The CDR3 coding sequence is TGTGCCAGCAGCCGGTCGGGGGAGGGTGACTATGGCTACACCTTC. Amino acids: CASSRSGEGDYGYTF.